This T cell receptor beta chain was recorded in a study of T cell responses to AZD1222 COVID-19 vaccine (dated by TCRdb to the early 2020s). Looking at the study overall: AZD1222 recipients whose second dose came at about 4 weeks and those whose second dose came at about 12 weeks were combined into one group, since spike-specific TCR depth and breadth did not differ between the two schedules. TCR sequencing covered over 230 trial participants: 200 to 220 given two doses of AZD1222 and 26 given two doses of MenACWY control vaccine. Trial participants were enrolled by age into 18-55, 56-69 and 70-plus year subgroups, with around 150, 28 and 57 TCR-sequenced participants respectively. Overall study outcomes, separate from this receptor: No day 14 peak-response samples were available, so repertoires were characterized only after the peak T cell response. After two AZD1222 doses, both the breadth and the depth of spike-specific TCRs were significantly higher than at day 0 and than in MenACWY recipients. Participants were mostly white British, with more females than males. The authors suggested clonal diversity may have been underestimated. The vaccine-associated CD4 TCRs covered the entire spike protein, and the dominant responses fell in regions 160-218 and 743-854. Conclusions about previously exposed vaccinees were limited because only six AZD1222 recipients were SARS-CoV-2 seropositive at baseline. In the small 56-69-year group, the increase in depth fell short of significance, most likely because of low power. Reportedly, close to half of the unique spike-specific TCRs recognized epitopes lying outside the regions that are mutated in the B.1.351 and B.1.1.7 variants.

Of note for this clone: There is no known antigen for this receptor. Per-nucleotide qualities are absent, and no much larger clonotype sits a single base away.

This specimen's time point label, interpreted: baseline before first vaccination. Samples from vaccinated people were obtained from the UK trials COV001 and COV002, which included a single-blind randomized controlled phase 2/3 trial of AZD1222 (ChAdOx1 nCoV-19) in healthy adults. For TCRbeta chain sequencing, PBMC samples from trial participants were taken at day 0 and at day 28 after the second dose. V sheds 3 bases and J sheds 10 bases, leaving 20 bases between their ends. CDR1 and CDR2, looked up from the germline V gene, are SGHRS and YFSETQ. The CDR3 starts with the cysteine, ends with the phenylalanine, and has 15 residues. Only the CDR3 region is kept as DNA, spanning 45 bases read in frame from base 1. The CDR3 regions of human TCRbeta chains were analyzed by immunosequencing. Concerning the study's data processing: Repertoire TCRs were matched against a reference library of SARS-CoV-2-specific TCRs generated with the MIRA antigen-specificity platform. Breadth meant the fraction of unique TCRs that were SARS-CoV-2-associated, whereas depth meant the fraction of total T cells that were SARS-CoV-2-associated. Each spike-specific TCR was assigned to its reactive spike region and to a CD4 or CD8 class using the MIRA data. Log10-transformed breadth and depth values were compared by one-way ANOVA with Sidak's multiple comparisons tests. TCRdb stores this immuneACCESS table with in-frame sequences only. Part of the clones is absent; in the studies checked, under half of the shortfall reflects unresolved V genes, and no reason is known for the rest. V and J calls and clone size follow that table, whereas D and trimming were derived from the DNA. The sample has roughly 120,000 clones on record, 80% to 90% of them singletons. The ten largest clones take up roughly 2.4% of the sample.

Sample: peripheral blood, taken on day 0 of AZD1222 vaccination. The chain links TRBV5-1 with TRBJ2-1; TRBD2 is a weak D gene call, 7 bases matching. The TCR was taken from an adult in good health. CDR3 region: CASSSGREGRGEQFF. The sequence in DNA is TGCGCCAGCAGCTCCGGTAGGGAGGGAAGGGGGGAGCAGTTCTTC.